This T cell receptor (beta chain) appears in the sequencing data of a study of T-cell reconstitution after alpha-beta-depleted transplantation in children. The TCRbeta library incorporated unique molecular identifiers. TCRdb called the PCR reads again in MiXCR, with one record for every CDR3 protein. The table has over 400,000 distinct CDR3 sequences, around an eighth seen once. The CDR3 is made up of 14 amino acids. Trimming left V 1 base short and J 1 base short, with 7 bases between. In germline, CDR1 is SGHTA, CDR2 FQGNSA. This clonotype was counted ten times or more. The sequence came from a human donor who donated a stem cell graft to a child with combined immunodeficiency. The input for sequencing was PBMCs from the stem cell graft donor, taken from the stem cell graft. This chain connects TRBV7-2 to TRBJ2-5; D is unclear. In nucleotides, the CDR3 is TGTGCCAGCAGCTTAGGAGTCTTCCAAGAGACCCAGTACTTC. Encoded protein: CASSLGVFQETQYF.